This passage covers 10 T cell receptor beta chains from one sample sequenced in a study of control samples from healthy donors and cancer patients. This table comes from immunoSEQ multiplex PCR, and its TCRdb copy is limited to in-frame clones, with some not included. The profile shows approximately 87,000 clones, 93% of them singletons. The specimen was PBMCs. Every receptor here comes from a woman aged 40 to 50 with lung cancer.

The genes are TRBV7-9 and TRBJ1-5; D remains ambiguous. The CDR3 consists of 16 residues. V was clipped by 4 bases and J by 1 base, with 14 bases between them. Germline-derived CDR1 and CDR2 are SEHNR and FQNEAQ (reference sequence). The DNA for the CDR3 is TGTGCCAGCAGCTCGCAGACGGCGGGAAGCAATCAGCCCCAGCATTTT. This codes for CASSSQTAGSNQPQHF.

The chain recombines TRBV5-1 with TRBJ1-2; TRBD1 might be the D (5 bases). The CDR3 runs 13 residues. Germline V gene data show CDR1 as SGHRS and CDR2 as YFSETQ. V lost 4 bases and J lost 7, with 14 bases in between. In DNA form, the CDR3 reads TGCGCCAGCAGCCCCCGGGACGGGAGTGGCTACACCTTC. It codes for CASSPRDGSGYTF.

This rearrangement joins TRBV7-9 to TRBJ2-7; 8 bases agree with TRBD1. Trimming took 8 bases from V and 5 from J; bases not matched to a gene: 8. Germline V gives CDR1 SEHNR, CDR2 FQNEAQ (reference sequence). There are 13 residues in the CDR3. The CDR3 region is CASEQGADDEQYF. The CDR3 DNA reads as TGTGCCAGCGAGCAGGGGGCGGATGACGAGCAGTACTTC.

This chain links TRBV6-5 with TRBJ2-3; 8 positions agree with TRBD2. Per germline, CDR1 MNHEY and CDR2 SVGAGI. J was trimmed by 2 bases and V by 6 bases; bases with no gene match: 4. This CDR3 is built from 14 residues. The CDR3 spells CASSLGLATDTQYF. The CDR3 region has the DNA TGTGCCAGCAGCCTCGGACTAGCCACAGATACGCAGTATTTT.

V and J are TRBV4-1 and TRBJ2-1, with D possibly matching TRBD2 (5 bases). Trimming cost V 1 base and J 10 bases, with 11 bases left between them. Germline V gene data show CDR1 as MGHRA and CDR2 as YSYEKL. This CDR3 is 13 amino acids long. The chain's CDR3 is CASSQARTGEQFF. For the CDR3, the DNA is TGCGCCAGCAGCCAAGCCAGGACTGGAGAGCAGTTCTTC.

This chain uses TRBV6-2 or TRBV6-3 with TRBJ1-2, with D perhaps TRBD1 (5 bases). The CDR3 extends over 13 amino acids. Germline CDR1 MNHEY, CDR2 SVGEGT. V shed 5 bases and J shed 7 bases, with 14 bases lying between them. The CDR3 DNA reads as TGTGCCAGCAGTACCCTGCCGGGGACTGGCTACACCTTC. Its protein product is CASSTLPGTGYTF.

This clone was seen a single time. This chain links TRBV5-1 with TRBJ1-1, with unresolved D. V was clipped by 5 bases and J by 0 bases, with 8 bases between them. This CDR3 contains 13 residues. Germline V lookup: CDR1 SGHRS, CDR2 YFSETQ. The CDR3 loop reads CASRPPMNTEAFF. CDR3 coding DNA: TGCGCCAGCAGGCCTCCCATGAACACTGAAGCTTTCTTT.

The rearrangement uses TRBV18 and TRBJ2-5; TRBD1 is a possible D gene (6 bases). The CDR3 contains 18 residues. Trimming cost V 4 bases and J 4 bases, with 25 bases left between them. Germline CDR1 is KGHSH and CDR2 is LQKENI. The CDR3 bases are TGTGCCAGCTCACGGACAGTTTTCGGCCCGCTGGATCTAGAGACCCAGTACTTC. Amino acid sequence: CASSRTVFGPLDLETQYF.

V is TRBV11-3 and J is TRBJ2-7; TRBD1 matches 7 bases. This CDR3 comprises 12 residues. V dropped 5 bases and J dropped 6; count of bases not matched to a gene: 4. Germline assignment: CDR1 SGHNT and CDR2 YENEEA. CDR3 DNA: TGTGCCAGCAGCCCTGGGACAGTCGAGCAGTACTTC. It codes for CASSPGTVEQYF.

V usage is TRBV2 and J usage is TRBJ2-5; unclear D gene. Germline V lookup: CDR1 SNHLY, CDR2 FYNNEI. The CDR3 runs to 13 residues. V was pared by 2 bases and J by 5 bases, with 9 bases between. CDR3 DNA: TGTGCCAGCAGTGAACGGGCGCGGGAGACCCAGTACTTC. It encodes CASSERARETQYF.